The 6 T cell receptor beta chains below come from one sample, sequenced in a study of cytotoxic CD8 clonotypes in ibrutinib-treated CLL (dated by TCRdb to 2020 to 2022). The library was obtained by the immunoSEQ multiplex PCR assay. Not all clones reach the TCRdb copy of this immuneACCESS table, which keeps in-frame sequences only. Checked studies attribute under half of the gap to unresolved V genes and leave the rest unexplained. Counted in this sample were a few hundred thousand clones; around four fifths of them appeared once. The top ten clonotypes cover 5.5% to 8% of the sample. The sequencing used PBMCs, collected before ibrutinib treatment. These receptors were taken from a human donor with chronic lymphocytic leukemia.

The V and J genes are TRBV6-5 and TRBJ2-7, with 9 nucleotides matching TRBD2. This CDR3 is built from 15 residues. With 3 bases clipped from V and 1 base from J, the junction kept 4 bases outside the gene matches. Germline assignment: CDR1 MNHEY and CDR2 SVGAGI. The CDR3 nucleotides are TGTGCCAGCAGTTATGCTAGCGGGAAATCCTACGAGCAGTACTTC. Translation: CASSYASGKSYEQYF.

This clone came up many times. The gene calls are TRBV27 and TRBJ1-2, with 10 positions matching TRBD1. V gave up 8 bases and J gave up 4 bases; unmatched junction bases: 4. The CDR3 spans 13 residues. Germline CDR1 MNHEY, CDR2 SMNVEV (reference sequence). CDR3 nucleotide sequence: TGTGCCAGCGGCCGGGACAGGGGCTATGGCTACACCTTC. This encodes CASGRDRGYGYTF.

This chain uses TRBV29-1 with TRBJ2-3; weak D call: TRBD2 (5 bases). V was pared by 3 bases and J by 4 bases, with 14 bases between. CDR3 length: 14 amino acids. Germline assignment: CDR1 SQVTM and CDR2 ANQGSEA. The CDR3 loop is CSVDPSGSSDTQYF. The CDR3 bases are TGCAGCGTTGACCCAAGCGGCTCCTCAGATACGCAGTATTTT.

The chain has TRBV5-1 and TRBJ2-3, with 7 bases matching TRBD2. The CDR3 runs 15 residues. The V segment lost 4 bases and the J segment 2 bases; nucleotides outside the gene matches: 7. Germline-derived CDR1 and CDR2 are SGHRS and YFSETQ. The CDR3: CASSNSGRDTDTQYF. As DNA, the CDR3 is TGCGCCAGCAGCAATAGCGGGCGTGACACAGATACGCAGTATTTT.

This chain links TRBV7-9 with TRBJ2-3; 8 bases fit TRBD2. V was pared by 5 bases and J by 0 bases, with 13 bases of the junction left unmatched. CDR3 length equals 18 residues. Germline V lookup: CDR1 SEHNR, CDR2 FQNEAQ (reference sequence). CDR3 nucleotide sequence: TGTGCCAGCAGCGCTCCGGCTAGCGGGTCTACTAGCACAGATACGCAGTATTTT. Translated: CASSAPASGSTSTDTQYF.

The rearrangement links TRBV11-2 to TRBJ1-2; the D is unclear. V was trimmed by 6 bases and J by 4 bases, leaving 3 bases between them. The CDR3 sequence is 10 residues long. Per germline, CDR1 SGHAT and CDR2 FQNNGV. CDR3 protein: CASRAYGYTF. For the CDR3, the DNA is TGTGCCAGCAGAGCCTATGGCTACACCTTC.